This T cell receptor beta chain was recovered during a study of blood T cell repertoires in COVID-19. The table came from immunoSEQ multiplex PCR; TCRdb's copy has only in-frame clones and leaves some out. This sample has some 95,000 clones, with nearly 90% found just once. This CDR3 region has 19 residues. Per germline, CDR1 SGHTA and CDR2 FQGNSA. The J segment lost 9 bases and the V segment lost 5 bases, leaving 24 bases of the junction unmatched. The rearrangement uses TRBV7-2 and TRBJ2-1; 8 bases agree with TRBD2. This TCR was sampled from a man between 65 and 85 years old with acute or convalescent COVID-19. Input material: peripheral blood. Here the CDR3 DNA reads TGTGCCAGCAGCCCCCCATATTCGGTCGGCGGGGGGCGACACAGTGAGCAGTTCTTC. It translates to CASSPPYSVGGGRHSEQFF.